One and the same sample provided the 9 T cell receptor beta chains below, sequenced in a study of T cells in Graves' hyperthyroidism and ophthalmopathy. The investigators amplified TCR beta CDR3 regions from RNA transcripts. The TCR CDR3 was amplified in a first-round RT-PCR using the HTBI primer set. TCRdb reprocessed the multiplex PCR reads with MiXCR, giving one entry per CDR3 protein. The repertoire holds hundreds of thousands of distinct CDR3 sequences, 12% to 15% seen once, with 10% in the top ten. Sample: blood. These receptors originate from a woman under 30 with Graves' hyperthyroidism.

This clonotype has at least ten counts. The chain is built from TRBV6-1 and TRBJ1-5; the match to TRBD1 covers 7 bases. The CDR3 totals 12 residues. Losses at the gene ends were 3 bases for V and 9 bases for J; bases not matched to a gene: 2. CDR1 and CDR2 from the germline V gene are MNHNS and SASEGT. The CDR3 nucleotides read TGTGCCAGCAGTGAGTCAGGGGGGCCCCAGCATTTT. This sequence encodes CASSESGGPQHF.

V and J are TRBV20-1 and TRBJ2-7; TRBD2 might be the D (5 bases). V was shortened by 6 bases and J by 2 bases, with 11 bases between the two germline ends. The length of the CDR3 is 12 residues. Per germline, CDR1 DFQATT and CDR2 SNEGSKA (reference sequence). The CDR3 region has the DNA TGCAGTGCCCCCGCCGGGACCTACGAGCAGTACTTC. It is translated as CSAPAGTYEQYF.

The chain has TRBV4-1 and TRBJ2-7; TRBD1 matches at 7 bases. Germline trimming cut 2 bases from V and 0 bases from J; bases unmatched to any gene: 4. Germline-derived CDR1 and CDR2 are MGHRA and YSYEKL. The CDR3 is 15 residues long. The CDR3 protein is CASSQQGQLSYEQYF. The DNA for the CDR3 is TGCGCCAGCAGCCAACAGGGACAGCTCTCCTACGAGCAGTACTTC.

Many counts were recorded for this clonotype. The genes are TRBV20-1 and TRBJ2-7; D is unclear. Trimming left V 2 bases short and J 3 bases short, with 2 bases between. The CDR3 is 10 amino acids. Germline V CDR1 and CDR2: DFQATT, SNEGSKA (reference sequence). CDR3 protein: CSARHYEQYF. For the CDR3, the DNA is TGCAGTGCTAGACACTACGAGCAGTACTTC.

In this sample, this clonotype turned up many times. The chain links TRBV29-1 to TRBJ2-7; D not resolved. Trimming removed 4 bases at V and 0 bases at J, with 10 bases between. The CDR3 length is 13 residues. CDR1 and CDR2 (germline): SQVTM, ANQGSEA. The CDR3 loop reads CSVGPRSSYEQYF. The DNA for the CDR3 is TGCAGCGTTGGGCCAAGGAGCTCCTACGAGCAGTACTTC.

The chain employs TRBV4-3 and TRBJ2-7; unclear D gene. This CDR3 spans 13 amino acids. The V end lost 4 bases, the J end lost 6 bases, and 13 bases lay between the germline ends. Germline values: CDR1 LGHNA, CDR2 YSLEER. Written as DNA, the CDR3 is TGCGCCAGCAGCCCTCCTTGGGGAAGCGAGCAGTACTTC. It specifies CASSPPWGSEQYF.

The chain combines TRBV5-1 with TRBJ1-2; D ambiguous. CDR1 is SGHRS, CDR2 YFSETQ, per germline. V was pared by 1 base and J by 4 bases, with 8 bases between. The CDR3 consists of 13 residues. Here the CDR3 DNA reads TGCGCCAGCAGCTTGAGGGAGACCTATGGCTACACCTTC. Its protein product is CASSLRETYGYTF.

This clonotype was detected a few times. The V and J genes are TRBV10-2 and TRBJ1-6; no reliable D call. Trimming stripped 2 bases from V and 9 bases from J, with 11 bases between. The V gene's germline CDR1 is WSHSY and CDR2 SAAADI. The CDR3 covers 14 residues. The CDR3 loop is CASSERTFSSPLHF. CDR3 DNA: TGCGCCAGCAGTGAGAGGACGTTTAGTTCACCCCTCCACTTT.

In this sample, this clonotype turned up many times. The V call is TRBV7-9, the J call TRBJ2-5; 9 bases align to TRBD2. This CDR3 contains 14 residues. The junction had 6 bases not matched to a gene; V was cut back by 5 bases and J by 5 bases. Germline CDR1 SEHNR, CDR2 FQNEAQ (reference sequence). As DNA, the CDR3 is TGTGCCAGCAGCCCGCTAGCGGGATATGAGACCCAGTACTTC. Protein: CASSPLAGYETQYF.